This T cell receptor beta chain was obtained from a study of CD8 T cells in Susac syndrome. Reverse transcription used roughly 0.45 to 1 ug RNA and random hexamers. The method of amplification for TCR beta CDR3 was immunoSEQ multiplex PCR, covering 54 Vbeta and 13 Jbeta. TCRdb redid the calling of the immunoSEQ multiplex PCR reads with MiXCR, one entry per CDR3 protein. The sample holds under 200,000 distinct CDR3 sequences; 91% are singletons and the top ten take 0.087%. A note on this clonotype: Its antigen is unknown.

This CDR3 is 18 amino acids long. CDR1 KGHSH and CDR2 LQKENI come from the germline V gene. The junction had 10 bases not matched to a gene; V was cut back by 4 bases and J by 2 bases. CD8+ and CD4+ blood T cells underwent TCR beta sequencing. The study, taken as a whole, reports: By the study's own acknowledgment, its TCR sequencing and HLA analysis included relatively few individuals.

The receptor comes from a human donor with Susac syndrome. This rearrangement joins TRBV18 to TRBJ2-3, with 12 bases identical to TRBD2. Sequenced input: CD4+ T cells from PBMCs. CDR3 loop: CASSLLGLAGFDTDTQYF. In nucleotides, the CDR3 is TGTGCCAGCTCACTACTAGGACTAGCGGGATTTGACACAGATACGCAGTATTTT.